Below, 30 T cell receptor beta chains from the same sample are listed, as sequenced in a study of identical twins. Each CDR3 protein is one row after TCRdb ran MiXCR on the 5' RACE reads. The sample has 350,000 to 400,000 distinct CDR3 sequences, approximately 9.1% seen once; the top ten hold over 7%. Sequenced input: naive T cells sorted from blood. The receptors shown here come from a woman between 50 and 59 years old in good health.

This clonotype was recorded at least ten times. The gene calls are TRBV5-1 and TRBJ2-3, with a tentative D call TRBD2 (6 bases). Trimming removed 4 bases at V and 2 bases at J, with 14 bases between. The CDR3 spans 15 residues. CDR1 is SGHRS and CDR2 is YFSETQ in the germline V gene. CDR3 loop: CASSPPGLYTDTQYF. CDR3 bases: TGCGCCAGCAGCCCTCCGGGACTCTACACAGATACGCAGTATTTT.

This clonotype has a handful of counts. The genes are TRBV24-1 and TRBJ2-2, with D possibly TRBD1 on 5 matching bases. Trimming left V 1 base short and J 3 bases short, with 14 bases between. CDR1 is KGHDR and CDR2 is SFDVKD in the germline V gene. The CDR3 totals 17 residues. CDR3 in amino acids: CATSDFSAGYYTGELFF. In nucleotides, the CDR3 is TGTGCCACCAGTGATTTCTCGGCAGGGTATTACACCGGGGAGCTGTTTTTT.

The chain is built from TRBV29-1 and TRBJ2-7; D may correspond to TRBD1 or TRBD2 (5 bases each). This CDR3 has 12 amino acids. Germline V gives CDR1 SQVTM, CDR2 ANQGSEA. Trimming stripped 0 bases from V and 6 bases from J, with 9 bases between. CDR3 protein: CSVEDGATEQYV. In DNA, the CDR3 is TGCAGCGTTGAAGACGGGGCCACCGAGCAGTACGTC.

The chain recombines TRBV6-5 with TRBJ2-1; D remains unclear. The length of the CDR3 is 15 residues. Deletions cut 6 bases from V and 0 bases from J, with 12 bases between. CDR1 MNHEY and CDR2 SVGAGI come from the germline V gene. The CDR3 DNA reads as TGTGCCAGCAGCCCCGAGAGGAGCTCCTACAATGAGCAGTTCTTC. Residues: CASSPERSSYNEQFF.

This clonotype showed up many times. J is TRBJ2-7 and V is TRBV14, with 7 positions matching TRBD1. V shed 3 bases, J shed 1 base, and the junction held 0 bases outside the gene matches. The CDR3 has 13 amino acids. Per germline, CDR1 SGHDN and CDR2 FVKESK. The CDR3 loop is CASSHRGSYEQYV. CDR3 coding DNA: TGTGCCAGCAGCCACAGGGGGTCCTACGAGCAGTACGTC.

The chain links TRBV5-1 to TRBJ1-2, with D unclear. CDR1 and CDR2 from the germline V gene are SGHRS and YFSETQ. CDR3 length equals 14 residues. V was cut by 0 bases and J by 6 bases, with 12 bases left in between. The CDR3 is CASSLGSFANGYTF. CDR3 DNA: TGCGCCAGCAGCTTGGGTTCCTTTGCGAATGGCTACACCTTC.

There are many counts of this clonotype. The gene calls are TRBV27 and TRBJ2-1, with 7 bases matching TRBD2. J gave up 0 bases and V 0 bases, and 17 bases lay outside the gene matches. The CDR3 runs to 21 residues. Germline values: CDR1 MNHEY, CDR2 SMNVEV (reference sequence). This chain's CDR3 is CASSLSPWGLAVLSSYNEQFF. DNA for the CDR3: TGTGCCAGCAGTTTATCGCCCTGGGGCCTAGCGGTCCTCAGCTCCTACAATGAGCAGTTCTTC.

This clonotype was seen more than once but under ten times. The chain joins TRBV7-6 to TRBJ2-5, with D perhaps matching TRBD1 or TRBD2 (5 bases each). V lost 0 bases, J lost 5 bases, and 13 bases lay in between. The V gene's germline CDR1 is SGHVS and CDR2 FNYEAQ. The CDR3 is 15 residues long. CDR3 nucleotides: TGTGCCAGCAGCTTAGCAACGGGGCCGGGTGAGACCCAGTACTTC. The encoded protein is CASSLATGPGETQYF.

At least ten counts were recorded for this clonotype. The chain links TRBV14 to TRBJ2-3; possibly TRBD2 for D (5 bases). Trimming stripped 3 bases from V and 0 bases from J, with 13 bases between. The CDR3 contains 16 residues. The germline gives CDR1 SGHDN, CDR2 FVKESK. In nucleotides, the CDR3 is TGTGCCAGCAGCCAGACGAGGTCGGGGAGCACAGATACGCAGTATTTT. Encoded protein: CASSQTRSGSTDTQYF.

The rearrangement joins TRBV18 to TRBJ2-7; 9 positions match TRBD1. Germline V gene lookup returns CDR1 KGHSH and CDR2 LQKENI. Unmatched junction bases numbered 8, after V lost 3 bases and J lost 2 bases. The CDR3 consists of 16 residues. The CDR3 is CASSPVGTGIPYEQYF. In DNA form, the CDR3 reads TGTGCCAGCTCACCGGTCGGGACAGGGATTCCCTACGAGCAGTACTTC.

This clonotype was recorded at least ten times. The chain has TRBV7-3 and TRBJ2-7; 10 bases map to TRBD1. In germline, CDR1 is SGHTA, CDR2 FQGTGA. This CDR3 has 14 residues. V was clipped by 5 bases and J by 6 bases; unmatched bases: 7. Here the CDR3 DNA reads TGTGCCAGCAGCCTTACTGGGACAGGGGTCGAGCAGTACTTC. This translates into CASSLTGTGVEQYF.

This clonotype was observed at least ten times. Written as DNA, the CDR3 is TGCAGCGTTGCCCGGAGGTTAGATGAAAAACTGTTTTTT. Its protein is CSVARRLDEKLFF. The chain has TRBV29-1 and TRBJ1-4; no clear D. CDR3 length: 13 residues. From germline, CDR1 is SQVTM and CDR2 ANQGSEA. With 4 bases removed from V and 6 bases from J, the gap between germline ends came to 12 bases. Full variable domain (remainder filled in from reference TRBV29-1 and TRBJ1-4): SAVISQKPSRDICQRGTSLTIQCQVDSQVTMMFWYRQQPGQSLTLIATANQGSEATYESGFVIDKFPISRPNLTFSTLTVSNMSPEDSSIYLCSVARRLDEKLFFGSGTQLSVL.

The V and J genes are TRBV10-3 and TRBJ1-4; perhaps TRBD1 as D (5 bases). The CDR3 is made up of 15 amino acids. V was cut by 0 bases and J by 7 bases, with 12 bases left in between. CDR1 is ENHRY and CDR2 is SYGVKD in the germline V gene. The CDR3 reads CAISESGTVGEKLFF. The CDR3 DNA is TGTGCCATCAGTGAGTCTGGGACGGTCGGTGAAAAACTGTTTTTT.

The CDR3 nucleotides read TGCGCCAGCAGCCATATCGACGGGAACACTGAAGCTTTCTTT. This sequence encodes CASSHIDGNTEAFF. The V and J genes are TRBV5-1 and TRBJ1-1; D not certain. V shed 4 bases and J shed 1 base, with 11 bases lying between them. Germline-derived CDR1 and CDR2 are SGHRS and YFSETQ. The CDR3 contains 14 residues.

This clonotype was seen ten or more times. The J gene is TRBJ1-2, the V gene TRBV29-1, with D tentatively TRBD1 (6 bases). CDR1 is SQVTM, CDR2 ANQGSEA, per germline. The germline V and J ends were trimmed by 0 bases and 8 bases, with 13 bases remaining between them. This CDR3 contains 13 residues. The CDR3 region is CSVEEKTGQGYTF. Written as DNA, the CDR3 is TGCAGCGTTGAAGAAAAAACAGGGCAAGGCTACACCTTC.

Only a few counts were recorded for this clonotype. V is TRBV14 and J is TRBJ2-5; a possible D gene is TRBD2 (5 bases). From germline, CDR1 is SGHDN and CDR2 FVKESK. V lost 3 bases and J lost 2, with 7 bases in between. CDR3 length: 13 residues. The CDR3 sequence is CASSQDLQETQYF. As DNA, the CDR3 is TGTGCCAGCAGCCAGGACTTGCAAGAGACCCAGTACTTC.

This sequence joins TRBV12-5 and TRBJ2-1; 7 positions agree with TRBD1. There are 15 residues in the CDR3. Unmatched junction bases numbered 11, after V lost 5 bases and J lost 7 bases. Germline values: CDR1 LGHNT, CDR2 FRNRAP. CDR3 nucleotide sequence: TGTGCTAGTGGTGGACTCGGGACAGCTGTAAATGAGCAGTTCTTC. Protein sequence: CASGGLGTAVNEQFF.

This clonotype was detected a few times. The chain is built from TRBV27 and TRBJ1-6; D remains ambiguous. Germline assignment: CDR1 MNHEY and CDR2 SMNVEV (reference sequence). Trimming shortened V by 3 bases and J by 9 bases, and 18 bases separated the two germline ends. The CDR3 contains 16 residues. The CDR3 DNA follows: TGTGCCAGCAGTTTGAAGCGTGGGAATCAAGGTTCACCCCTCCACTTT. It specifies CASSLKRGNQGSPLHF.

This clonotype came up many times. The chain employs TRBV11-2 and TRBJ2-7; D unresolved. The V gene's germline CDR1 is SGHAT and CDR2 FQNNGV. V was pared by 4 bases and J by 1 base, with 5 bases between. This CDR3 is built from 12 residues. The CDR3 coding sequence is TGTGCCAGCAGCTCCTATTCCTACGAGCAGTACGTC. Protein product: CASSSYSYEQYV.

This clonotype was seen repeatedly, ten times or more. The V and J genes are TRBV5-6 and TRBJ2-5; D may be TRBD1 or TRBD2 (5 bases each). Trimming took off 3 bases at V and 4 bases at J, with 16 bases between the two ends. The CDR3 covers 15 residues. Germline lookup yields CDR1 SGHDT and CDR2 YYEEEE. The CDR3 DNA reads TGTGCCAGCAGCTCCCCCGGGACCGGCGGAGAGACCCAGTACTTC. Protein sequence: CASSSPGTGGETQYF.

This rearrangement joins TRBV4-1 to TRBJ2-1; 9 nucleotides agree with TRBD2. The CDR3 has 16 amino acids. V was pared by 7 bases and J by 7 bases, with 14 bases of the junction left unmatched. CDR1 and CDR2 from the germline V gene are MGHRA and YSYEKL. The CDR3 bases are TGCGCCAGCACCCCAATTTTGCGGGAGGGCTTTAATGAGCAGTTCTTC. It encodes CASTPILREGFNEQFF.

This clonotype has more than one count but fewer than ten. The V gene is TRBV10-3, the J gene TRBJ1-6, with D unclear. The V gene's germline CDR1 is ENHRY and CDR2 SYGVKD. Trimming took 10 bases from V and 7 from J, leaving 14 bases between them. This CDR3 comprises 13 residues. The CDR3 coding sequence is TGTGCCACCGGCGATGCGGCAAATTCACCCCTCCACTTT. Translation gives CATGDAANSPLHF.

Regarding this clonotype: Relative to the germline gene, one junction end is altered; a read error may explain this. The chain uses TRBV12-3 or TRBV12-4 and TRBJ2-1; 13 bases line up with TRBD2. This CDR3 is 13 amino acids long. CDR3 in amino acids: CASSPTSGRELDF. In DNA, the CDR3 is TGTGCCAGCAGCCCCACTAGCGGGAGGGAGCTGGACTTC.

In this sample, this clonotype turned up many times. The chain uses TRBV5-1 and TRBJ2-5; TRBD1 aligns across 7 bases. Germline lookup yields CDR1 SGHRS and CDR2 YFSETQ. With 2 bases clipped from V and 6 bases from J, the junction kept 7 bases outside the gene matches. This CDR3 spans 14 amino acids. CDR3: CASSFLQGTQTQYF. CDR3 nucleotides: TGCGCCAGCAGCTTCTTACAGGGGACGCAGACCCAGTACTTC.

CDR3 loop: CASSPLTGLGETQYF. CDR3 DNA sequence: TGTGCCAGCTCGCCTTTGACAGGACTCGGGGAGACCCAGTACTTC. The chain is built from TRBV18 and TRBJ2-5; TRBD1 is a possible D gene (6 bases). Germline CDR1 reads KGHSH; CDR2 reads LQKENI. Between the trimmed V and J ends, which lost 6 bases and 5 bases, there was a span of 19 bases. The CDR3 sequence is 15 residues long.

The rearrangement uses TRBV7-9 and TRBJ2-7; 7 bases are shared with TRBD2. The germline gives CDR1 SEHNR, CDR2 FQNEAQ (reference sequence). V shed 1 base, J shed 3 bases, and the junction held 3 bases outside the gene matches. The CDR3 runs to 14 residues. The CDR3 bases are TGTGCCAGCAGCTTAGGGGGACTAAGCTACGAGCAGTACTTC. This gives the protein CASSLGGLSYEQYF.

The V gene is TRBV4-1, the J gene TRBJ2-3; D assignment may be TRBD1 or TRBD2 (5 bases each). Per the germline V gene, CDR1 is MGHRA and CDR2 is YSYEKL. V lost 4 bases to trimming and J lost 5 bases, with 16 bases between them. The CDR3 runs 15 residues. The DNA for the CDR3 is TGCGCCAGCAGCCCTACCGGGACCCAGAGAGATACGCAGTATTTT. This encodes CASSPTGTQRDTQYF.

This clonotype was picked up many times. The chain combines TRBV6-4 with TRBJ2-7; TRBD1 matches 12 bases. This CDR3 region has 15 residues. Germline V gene lookup returns CDR1 MRHNA and CDR2 SNTAGT. V dropped 4 bases and J dropped 5; count of bases not matched to a gene: 6. The CDR3 region is CASSVSGTGGHEQYF. Here the CDR3 DNA reads TGTGCCAGCAGTGTATCCGGGACAGGGGGCCACGAGCAGTACTTC.

This clonotype was recorded many times. V is TRBV3-1 and J is TRBJ2-5; D is unclear. CDR1 LGHDT and CDR2 YNNKEL come from the germline V gene (reference sequence). Trimming left V 1 base short and J 4 bases short, with 7 bases between. The CDR3 extends over 13 amino acids. This chain's CDR3 is CASSQAGRETQYF. The CDR3 bases are TGTGCCAGCAGCCAAGCGGGTAGAGAGACCCAGTACTTC.

This clonotype has more than one count but fewer than ten. DNA of the CDR3: TGCGCCAGCAGCCAAGATTCCGCGGCTGGGGCCAACGTCCTGACTTTC. It encodes CASSQDSAAGANVLTF. This sequence joins TRBV4-1 and TRBJ2-6; D is undetermined. CDR3 length: 16 amino acids. Germline loops: CDR1 MGHRA, CDR2 YSYEKL. V lost 0 bases and J 2 bases, leaving 8 bases between the germline ends.